A selection of T cell receptor beta chains follows, all from one sample in a study of blood T cell repertoires in COVID-19. Profiled with immunoSEQ multiplex PCR; TCRdb holds only in-frame clones, not every one. The profile covers 150,000 or so clones, with around 92% appearing a single time and roughly 4.8% taken by the ten largest. Material for sequencing was peripheral blood. The origin of the receptors is a man aged 30 to 45 with COVID-19, enrolled during active disease. Both conserved end residues are part of each CDR3. Each record gives: D gene, V gene, J gene, clone size, CDR3 DNA, CDR3 protein. D genes are given only for firm matches. Size is stated for part of the rows, as once, few or many counts, or as a class when the clone is expanded.

-	TRBV15	TRBJ1-4	-	TGTGCCACCAGCAGAGATGGCAGGGAAGGAGAAAAACTGTTTTTT	CATSRDGREGEKLFF
-	TRBV4-3	TRBJ1-5	-	TGCGCCAGCAGCCAAGACGTCGGCAGGGCAAATCAGCCCCAGCATTTT	CASSQDVGRANQPQHF
TRBD1	TRBV19	TRBJ1-1	-	TGTGCCAGTAGACATATACGACCCGGACAGGGGGCCACTGAAGCTTTCTTT	CASRHIRPGQGATEAFF
-	TRBV19	TRBJ1-5	-	TGTGCCAGTGTACAGGGCAATCAGCCCCAGCATTTT	CASVQGNQPQHF
-	TRBV20-1	TRBJ2-2	once	TGCAGTGCTTACAGCACCGGGGAGCTGTTTTTT	CSAYSTGELFF
TRBD1	TRBV6-2/TRBV6-3	TRBJ1-1	-	TGTGCCAGCAGTTACTCGATTAGGTTTCCGGACAGGGGATTTTCCACTGAAGCTTTCTTT	CASSYSIRFPDRGFSTEAFF
-	TRBV2	TRBJ1-2	-	TGTGCCAACGAGGACAGATACTATGGCTACACCTTC	CANEDRYYGYTF
-	TRBV28	TRBJ2-1	-	TGTGCCAGTTACCGGCCTTTAGGAAGGGGGTACAGCTCCTACAATGAGCAGTTCTTC	CASYRPLGRGYSSYNEQFF
TRBD2	TRBV7-3	TRBJ2-1	-	TGTGCCAGCAGCCTAGGGACTAGCGGGAGCAGGGAGCAGTTCTTC	CASSLGTSGSREQFF
-	TRBV19	TRBJ2-5	-	TGTGCCAGTAGAGGAGAATCCCGAGAGACCCAGTACTTC	CASRGESRETQYF
-	TRBV4-1	TRBJ2-7	-	TGCGCCAGCAGCCAAGATGCTGGGGGCGCGATCTCCTACGAGCAGTACTTC	CASSQDAGGAISYEQYF
TRBD2	TRBV29-1	TRBJ2-5	-	TGCAGCGCAGACAGAGCGGGGGGTAGAGAGACCCAGTACTTC	CSADRAGGRETQYF
-	TRBV19	TRBJ2-3	-	TGTGCCAGTAGTCGACAGCCTTCGACAGGCACTATCACAGATACGCAGTATTTT	CASSRQPSTGTITDTQYF
-	TRBV6-5	TRBJ1-5	-	TGTGCCAGCAGGGTAACAGGCAATCAGCCCCAGCATTTT	CASRVTGNQPQHF
-	TRBV7-8	TRBJ2-7	-	TGTGCCAGCAGTCCGCCCCCGGGAGTGACCAACGAGCAGTACTTC	CASSPPPGVTNEQYF
TRBD2	TRBV10-2	TRBJ2-7	-	TGCGCCAGCAGAGCCGGGACTAGCGGCTACGAGCAGTACTTC	CASRAGTSGYEQYF
TRBD2	TRBV7-3	TRBJ2-3	-	TGTGCCAGCAGCTTAGGTTGGCTAGCGGGAGGGCCACGAGTAGATACGCAGTATTTT	CASSLGWLAGGPRVDTQYF
-	TRBV15	TRBJ2-1	-	TGTGCCACCAGCCGGCTTACAGTGTCGGCTGACAATGAGCAGTTCTTC	CATSRLTVSADNEQFF
-	TRBV12-5	TRBJ1-2	once	TGTGCTAGTGGCCAGACAACTGGCTACACCTTC	CASGQTTGYTF
-	TRBV5-1	TRBJ2-1	-	TGCGCCAGCAGCTTGGACAGAATCTACAATGAGCAGTTCTTC	CASSLDRIYNEQFF
TRBD1	TRBV28	TRBJ1-1	-	TGTGCCAGCAGCTTACACAGGGGGGGCACTGAAGCTTTCTTT	CASSLHRGGTEAFF
TRBD1	TRBV19	TRBJ2-1	once	TGTGCCAGTTCAGACAGGGGGCCGCTCGGGTCTTTGATTCAAAATGAGCAGTTCTTC	CASSDRGPLGSLIQNEQFF
-	TRBV19	TRBJ2-2	-	TGTGCCAGTAGTTTCGACGGAGGTGTCGGGGAGCTGTTTTTT	CASSFDGGVGELFF
-	TRBV5-1	TRBJ2-1	-	TGCGCCAGCAGCTTAGGGGACCGGGGGGAGCAGTTCTTC	CASSLGDRGEQFF
TRBD1	TRBV27	TRBJ1-1	-	TGTGCCAGCAGTCCCTCGACAGGGGAGCGGGCTAATAAAGCTTTCTTT	CASSPSTGERANKAFF
TRBD1	TRBV6-1	TRBJ1-4	few	TGTGCCAGCAGTGATTTTCCCGGGACAGGGAGTGCAACTAATGAAAAACTGTTTTTT	CASSDFPGTGSATNEKLFF
-	TRBV6-6	TRBJ2-6	-	TGTGCCAGCAGCCTACTACAGGGCTCTGGGGCCAACGTCCTGACTTTC	CASSLLQGSGANVLTF
TRBD1	TRBV28	TRBJ2-7	-	TGTGCCAGCAGTTTAGGACAGGTCCTTTACGAGCAGTACTTC	CASSLGQVLYEQYF
-	TRBV7-2	TRBJ2-1	-	TGTGCCAGCAGCCCCCTCTCTTTTGTCGATGAGCAGTTCTTC	CASSPLSFVDEQFF
-	TRBV7-2	TRBJ2-2	-	TGTGCCAGCAGCCCCGATTCGGCCACTCGCCATGGACTCACCGGGGAGCTGTTTTTT	CASSPDSATRHGLTGELFF
TRBD1	TRBV2	TRBJ1-3	-	TGTGCCAGCAGTGGAAACAGGGGGGCGACGTTTGGAAACACCATATATTTT	CASSGNRGATFGNTIYF
-	TRBV7-2	TRBJ2-5	-	TGTGCCAGCAGCTTTCAGGCTAGCAGAGAGACCCAGTACTTC	CASSFQASRETQYF
-	TRBV6-6	TRBJ1-2	once	TGTGCCAGCAGTTACGAGGGTTTGGACTATGGCTACACCTTC	CASSYEGLDYGYTF
-	TRBV12-3/TRBV12-4	TRBJ1-2	-	TGTGCCAGCAGCCCACAGGTCCCCTATGGCTACACCTTC	CASSPQVPYGYTF
TRBD2	TRBV11-1	TRBJ2-7	-	TGTGCCAGCAGCCTATCAGCGGGGGCAATCTTAAGGGAGCAGTACTTC	CASSLSAGAILREQYF
-	TRBV19	TRBJ1-5	-	TGTGCCAGTAGTATAGTCAGACTTCACAATCAGCCCCAGCATTTT	CASSIVRLHNQPQHF
-	TRBV15	TRBJ1-4	-	TGTGCCACCAGCTCACGGGGGAGGGGAGCTAATGAAAAACTGTTTTTT	CATSSRGRGANEKLFF
-	TRBV10-3	TRBJ1-1	-	TGTGCCGCATCAGGAACCCCGAACACTGAAGCTTTCTTT	CAASGTPNTEAFF
-	TRBV15	TRBJ2-1	once	TGTGCCACCGCGGGACGGGTCTACAATGAGCAGTTCTTC	CATAGRVYNEQFF
-	TRBV5-1	TRBJ2-1	-	TGCGCCAGCAGCTTAGAAACAGGGAATGAGCAGTTCTTC	CASSLETGNEQFF
TRBD2	TRBV7-2	TRBJ2-2	few	TGTGCCAGCAGCTTTAGACTAGCGGGCATAAACACCGGGGAGCTGTTTTTT	CASSFRLAGINTGELFF
-	TRBV24-1	TRBJ1-1	-	TGTGCCAGCCAACCGCAGGGGCAGTTATGGGAAGCTTTCTTT	CASQPQGQLWEAFF
-	TRBV9	TRBJ2-2	once	TGTGCCAGCAGCCCACACCTCTACGGGAGGGGGCTCACCGGGGAGCTGTTTTTT	CASSPHLYGRGLTGELFF
TRBD1	TRBV7-3	TRBJ1-6	once	TGTGCCAGCAGCCCATACAGGGGTTCCTATAATTCACCCCTCCACTTT	CASSPYRGSYNSPLHF
TRBD1	TRBV6-5	TRBJ1-3	-	TGTGCCAGCAGCCGGGACAGGGTTGTCGGAAACACCATATATTTT	CASSRDRVVGNTIYF
TRBD2	TRBV4-2	TRBJ2-7	-	TGTGCCAGCAGCCAAGTTGCTAGCGGAGGATGGGCGGCCTCCTACGAGCAGTACTTC	CASSQVASGGWAASYEQYF
-	TRBV4-2	TRBJ1-4	-	TGTGCCAGCAGCCAAGGTCAGGGAGGGGAAAAACTGTTTTTT	CASSQGQGGEKLFF
TRBD1	TRBV27	TRBJ2-7	-	TGTGCCAGCAGTTCCAGGGGGCGCGTTCGGTACGAGCAGTACTTC	CASSSRGRVRYEQYF
TRBD1	TRBV11-2	TRBJ2-7	-	TGTGCCAGCAGCTTCAACAGGGGGCAGGGAGAGCAGTACTTC	CASSFNRGQGEQYF
-	TRBV6-5	TRBJ2-2	-	TGTGCCATACGTGACGGGACCGGGGAGCTGTTTTTT	CAIRDGTGELFF
-	TRBV5-6	TRBJ1-2	-	TGTGCCAGCAGCCCGGGACTTGGCGGCTACACCTTC	CASSPGLGGYTF
TRBD1	TRBV5-6	TRBJ2-7	-	TGTGCCAGCAGCTACGCTCAGGGGGTACTGACCTACGAGCAGTACTTC	CASSYAQGVLTYEQYF
TRBD2	TRBV7-3	TRBJ2-1	-	TGTGCCAGCAGCTCCCCCGGGACTAGCGGGAGGGCAGGAAATGAGCAGTTCTTC	CASSSPGTSGRAGNEQFF
-	TRBV6-2/TRBV6-3	TRBJ2-7	-	TGTGCCAGCAGTCGTCTCCCCTACGAGCAGTACTTC	CASSRLPYEQYF
-	TRBV3-1/TRBV3-2	TRBJ1-6	-	TGTGCCAGCAGCCAAAAGAGGTATGGGAAGGACACCTTTGGTTCACCCCTCCACTTT	CASSQKRYGKDTFGSPLHF
TRBD1	TRBV19	TRBJ2-3	-	TGTGCCAGTAGTATCCGAGGGGGCCGAGATACGCAGTATTTT	CASSIRGGRDTQYF
-	TRBV6-6	TRBJ2-2	-	TGTGCCAGCTCCCCGGCGAACACCGGGGAGCTGTTTTTT	CASSPANTGELFF
-	TRBV25-1	TRBJ1-2	-	TGTGCCAGCAGTGAACTCTCTAGGGAGACGGACTATGGCTACACCTTC	CASSELSRETDYGYTF
-	TRBV7-2	TRBJ1-2	-	TGTGCCAGCAGCCTCGGAGTTAGTCTCGGCTACACCTTC	CASSLGVSLGYTF
-	TRBV30	TRBJ1-1	-	TGTGCCTGGAGAGGAAACACGCATGGTTTCGTGGGCAGTCTAAACACTGAAGCTTTCTTT	CAWRGNTHGFVGSLNTEAFF